The clone carrying this T cell receptor beta chain was picked up a small number of times. The V gene's germline CDR1 is SGHKS and CDR2 YYEKEE (reference sequence). The CDR3 consists of 16 residues. Trimming cost V 2 bases and J 2 bases, with 14 bases left between them. Alpha and beta constant-region primers primed reverse transcription of around 500 ng RNA. Each of the alpha and beta chains got its own library through chain-specific third strand synthesis with indices. TCRdb redid the calling of the 5' RACE reads with MiXCR, one entry per CDR3 protein. The table records 4,500 to 7,000 distinct CDR3 sequences, about 10% of them present only once. The sample is drawn from a study of HIV-infected patients and healthy controls. All unsorted peripheral T cells were captured because whole blood was used without fractionation.

The V gene is TRBV5-5, the J gene TRBJ2-1; possible D gene TRBD1, 6 bases. This sequence was found in an adult with HIV infection. Sample: blood, taken before antiretroviral therapy. The CDR3 here is CASSLRWTEAYNEQFF. The CDR3 DNA is TGTGCCAGCAGCTTACGATGGACAGAGGCCTACAATGAGCAGTTCTTC.